These 20 T cell receptor beta chains share one sample of origin, sequenced in a study of Ad26.COV2.S vaccination and SARS-CoV-2 variants. The sample's treatment: around 19 received Ad26.COV2.S at low or high dose, single or two shots; several received placebo; per-sample allocation not given. Sampling took place 63 days after the first vaccine or placebo injection. Assay used: immunoSEQ multiplex PCR; TCRdb lists only in-frame clones, some missing. The top ten hold 1.5% to 2% of the sample, which has about 410,000 clones, 92% seen once. Sequenced material: peripheral blood, taken in a trial of Ad26.COV2.S vaccine versus placebo. The receptors were gathered from a person between 18 and 59 years old who received the Ad26.COV2.S COVID-19 vaccine or a placebo.

CDR3 nucleotides: TGTGCCAGCAGCTCTCACTACGAGCAGTACTTC. Residues: CASSSHYEQYF. The chain is built from TRBV3-1 (or the pseudogene TRBV3-2) and TRBJ2-7, with D unclear. Per germline, CDR1 LGHDT and CDR2 YNNKEL (reference sequence). Deletions cut 5 bases from V and 3 bases from J, with 5 bases between. The CDR3 is 11 amino acids.

The chain joins TRBV30 to TRBJ2-5; D may be TRBD1 or TRBD2 (5 bases each). V was clipped by 2 bases and J by 7 bases, with 11 bases between them. The germline gives CDR1 GTSNPN, CDR2 SVGIG (reference sequence). This CDR3 is 12 amino acids long. This CDR3 reads CAWSLRGATQYF. CDR3 nucleotide sequence: TGTGCCTGGAGTTTGAGGGGAGCGACCCAGTACTTC.

The V call is TRBV3-1 (or the pseudogene TRBV3-2), the J call TRBJ2-2; perhaps TRBD1 as D (5 bases). Germline-derived CDR1 and CDR2 are LGHDT and YNNKEL (reference sequence). Trimming cost V 6 bases and J 6 bases, with 5 bases left between them. This CDR3 has 11 amino acids. The CDR3, as DNA: TGTGCCAGCAGGACAGCCGGGGAGCTGTTTTTT. This sequence encodes CASRTAGELFF.

This clone was counted a single time. The rearrangement uses TRBV11-3 and TRBJ1-1, with TRBD1 matching over 12 bases. Germline V gene lookup returns CDR1 SGHNT and CDR2 YENEEA. The CDR3 is 14 amino acids. Trimming took 3 bases from V and 10 from J; bases not matched to a gene: 6. The CDR3 nucleotides read TGTGCCAGCAGCTTGGGGACAGGGGGCCGGTTAGCTTTCTTT. Protein: CASSLGTGGRLAFF.

This CDR3 reads CASSLAVLRTGAYEQYF. In DNA, the CDR3 is TGTGCCAGCAGCTTAGCAGTTCTCCGGACAGGGGCCTACGAGCAGTACTTC. V gene TRBV11-2 combines with J gene TRBJ2-7, with 9 nucleotides matching TRBD1. The junction had 9 bases not matched to a gene; V was cut back by 1 base and J by 2 bases. Germline loops: CDR1 SGHAT, CDR2 FQNNGV. The CDR3 totals 17 residues.

The V gene is TRBV7-9, the J gene TRBJ2-7; 7 nucleotides align to TRBD1. Per the germline V gene, CDR1 is SEHNR and CDR2 is FQNEAQ (reference sequence). CDR3 length equals 14 residues. The ends lost 2 bases at V and 3 bases at J; junction bases unmatched: 4. CDR3 in amino acids: CASSLQGVGYEQYF. The DNA of the CDR3 is TGTGCCAGCAGCTTACAGGGGGTCGGCTACGAGCAGTACTTC.

The V call is TRBV4-3, the J call TRBJ2-7; no definite D call. The germline V gene has CDR1 LGHNA and CDR2 YSLEER. There are 13 residues in the CDR3. The V and J ends lost 4 bases and 6 bases respectively, with 13 bases between them. CDR3 DNA: TGCGCCAGCAGCCTAAGTCCCGGAGCCGAGCAGTACTTC. Protein product: CASSLSPGAEQYF.

The rearrangement uses TRBV6-5 and TRBJ1-6; D might be TRBD1 (5 bases). The V and J ends lost 2 bases and 10 bases respectively, with 12 bases between them. Germline V CDR1 and CDR2: MNHEY, SVGAGI. The CDR3 consists of 14 residues. The CDR3 DNA is TGTGCCAGCAGTTACGTCCAGGGTGGGTCACCCCTCCACTTT. Translation gives CASSYVQGGSPLHF.

The chain couples TRBV28 to TRBJ2-7, with D possibly being TRBD1 (5 bases). With 10 bases removed from V and 3 bases from J, the gap between germline ends came to 16 bases. Germline loops: CDR1 MDHEN, CDR2 SYDVKM. The CDR3 length is 13 residues. The CDR3 DNA sequence: TGTGCCAACGCAAGGGGTCTCGGCTACGAGCAGTACTTC. Amino acids: CANARGLGYEQYF.

Remarks on this clone: A junction end diverges from the germline sequence, so it may reflect a read error. The chain joins TRBV18 to TRBJ1-2; D is undetermined. Germline V gene data show CDR1 as KGHSH and CDR2 as LQKENI. The CDR3 covers 16 residues. This CDR3 reads CASSPRPETTNYDYTF. The CDR3 coding sequence is TGTGCCAGCTCACCAAGGCCCGAGACTACTAACTATGACTACACCTTC.

In DNA, the CDR3 is TGTGCCAGCAGCCAAGTCGGTCTGAAAGAAATCGGAGCTACTAATGAAAAACTGTTTTTT. It yields the protein CASSQVGLKEIGATNEKLFF. The chain carries TRBV3-1 (or the pseudogene TRBV3-2) and TRBJ1-4; D is uncertain. CDR3 length: 20 residues. The V end lost 1 base, the J end lost 2 bases, and 23 bases lay between the germline ends. Germline V CDR1 and CDR2: LGHDT, YNNKEL (reference sequence).

The V call is TRBV4-3, the J call TRBJ2-7; perhaps TRBD1 as D (5 bases). Between the trimmed V and J ends, which lost 0 bases and 10 bases, there was a span of 16 bases. Germline V gives CDR1 LGHNA, CDR2 YSLEER. CDR3 length: 14 residues. CDR3 sequence: CASSQDLNRQSQYF. CDR3 sequence (DNA): TGCGCCAGCAGCCAAGACTTAAATCGACAGAGCCAGTACTTC.

The chain combines TRBV11-2 with TRBJ1-6; 8 nucleotides agree with TRBD1. Germline CDR1 and CDR2: SGHAT and FQNNGV. This CDR3 comprises 14 residues. V lost 2 bases and J lost 12; bases outside the gene matches: 6. CDR3 sequence (DNA): TGTGCCAGCAGCTTAAGGGGACAGGAGCTACCCCTCCACTTT. The encoded protein is CASSLRGQELPLHF.

This sequence joins TRBV19 and TRBJ2-1, with D possibly TRBD1 on 5 matching bases. Deletions cut 1 base from V and 4 bases from J, with 11 bases between. CDR1 LNHDA and CDR2 SQIVND come from the germline V gene (reference sequence). The CDR3 is made up of 15 amino acids. In nucleotides, the CDR3 is TGTGCCAGTAGTATAGTCGACAGACGGTACAATGAGCAGTTCTTC. Translating it yields CASSIVDRRYNEQFF.

The chain links TRBV7-8 to TRBJ1-4, with 7 bases aligning to TRBD1. Germline values: CDR1 SGHVS, CDR2 FQNEAQ. The CDR3 has 14 residues. V lost 4 bases and J lost 4; bases outside the gene matches: 3. The CDR3 is CASSSGTVNEKLFF. CDR3 sequence (DNA): TGTGCCAGCAGCTCCGGGACAGTTAATGAAAAACTGTTTTTT.

Only one count was recorded for this clone. The V gene is TRBV27, the J gene TRBJ1-5; no definite D call. Germline lookup yields CDR1 MNHEY and CDR2 SMNVEV (reference sequence). The CDR3 is 15 residues long. The V gene lost 0 bases and the J gene lost 9 bases, with 15 bases spanning the gap. The CDR3 protein is CASSLSRGSPGPQHF. CDR3 in DNA: TGTGCCAGCAGTTTATCGCGCGGGAGCCCAGGGCCCCAGCATTTT.

The chain has TRBV27 and TRBJ1-2; 8 bases agree with TRBD1. J gave up 6 bases and V 6 bases, and 6 bases lay outside the gene matches. The V gene's germline CDR1 is MNHEY and CDR2 SMNVEV (reference sequence). This CDR3 has 13 residues. In DNA form, the CDR3 reads TGTGCCAGCAGCAGGACAGGGTTTCATGGCTACACCTTC. Its protein product is CASSRTGFHGYTF.

Turning to this clone: The same CDR3 can be traced to other DNA sequences in this sample. The chain joins TRBV18 to TRBJ2-5, with TRBD2 matching 7 bases. The CDR3 has 14 amino acids. Germline V gives CDR1 KGHSH, CDR2 LQKENI. Losses at the gene ends were 1 base for V and 2 bases for J; bases not matched to a gene: 1. The CDR3 sequence: CASSPQGLQETQYF. The CDR3 nucleotides read TGTGCCAGCTCACCACAGGGACTACAAGAGACCCAGTACTTC.

The V and J genes are TRBV4-3 and TRBJ1-2, with D tentatively TRBD1 (5 bases). The V end was cut by 0 bases, the J end by 1 base, with 15 bases between. Germline CDR1 and CDR2: LGHNA and YSLEER. This CDR3 region has 17 residues. The CDR3 region has the DNA TGCGCCAGCAGCCAAGACCGCAGGGCAGCCGTTAACTATGGCTACACCTTC. As protein: CASSQDRRAAVNYGYTF.

The chain uses TRBV2 and TRBJ2-3; 7 nucleotides align to TRBD2. The CDR3 spans 15 residues. V gave up 6 bases and J gave up 6 bases; unmatched junction bases: 12. Germline CDR1 reads SNHLY; CDR2 reads FYNNEI. The CDR3 nucleotides read TGTGCCAGCAGGACGGGACTACGGGACTGGGATACGCAGTATTTT. The encoded protein is CASRTGLRDWDTQYF. Full variable domain (missing parts from reference TRBV2 and TRBJ2-3): EPEVTQTPSHQVTQMGQEVILRCVPISNHLYFYWYRQILGQKVEFLVSFYNNEISEKSEIFDDQFSVERPDGSNFTLKIRSTKLEDSAMYFCASRTGLRDWDTQYFGPGTRLTVL.